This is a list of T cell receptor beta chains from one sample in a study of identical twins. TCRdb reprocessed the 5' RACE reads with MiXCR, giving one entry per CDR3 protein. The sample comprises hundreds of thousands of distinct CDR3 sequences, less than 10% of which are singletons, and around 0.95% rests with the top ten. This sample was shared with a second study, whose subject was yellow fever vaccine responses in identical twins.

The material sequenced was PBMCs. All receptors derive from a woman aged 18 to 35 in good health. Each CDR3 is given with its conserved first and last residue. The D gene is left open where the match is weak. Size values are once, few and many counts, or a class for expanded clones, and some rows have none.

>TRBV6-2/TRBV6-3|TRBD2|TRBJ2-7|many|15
CASWMAGLARYEQYF
TGTGCCAGCTGGATGGCGGGACTAGCACGCTACGAGCAGTACTTC
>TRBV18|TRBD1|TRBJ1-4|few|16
CASSPPGQGSNEKLFF
TGTGCCAGCTCACCACCGGGACAGGGTTCTAATGAAAAACTGTTTTTT
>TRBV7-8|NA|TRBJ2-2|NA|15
CASSLGLQSTGELFF
TGTGCCAGCAGCTTGGGACTTCAGTCCACCGGGGAGCTGTTTTTT
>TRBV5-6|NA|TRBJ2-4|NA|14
CASSSGLTGNIQYF
TGTGCCAGCAGCTCCGGACTAACGGGAAACATTCAGTACTTC
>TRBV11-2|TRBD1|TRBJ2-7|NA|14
CASSSTGQAYEQYF
TGTGCCAGCAGCTCGACAGGGCAGGCCTACGAGCAGTACTTC
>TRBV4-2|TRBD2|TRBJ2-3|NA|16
CASSQGTSADTDTQYF
TGTGCCAGCAGCCAAGGGACTAGTGCGGATACAGATACGCAGTATTTT
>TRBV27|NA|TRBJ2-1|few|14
CASGRTGTTNEQFF
TGTGCCAGCGGGCGTACCGGGACAACTAATGAGCAGTTCTTC
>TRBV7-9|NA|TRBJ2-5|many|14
CASSSLVPSETQYF
TGTGCCAGCAGCTCCCTGGTCCCGTCAGAGACCCAGTACTTC
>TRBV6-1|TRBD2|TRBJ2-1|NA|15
CASTRSSGSGDEQFF
TGTGCCAGCACGCGAAGCAGCGGGAGTGGCGATGAGCAGTTCTTC
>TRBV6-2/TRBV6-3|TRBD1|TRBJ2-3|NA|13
CAHSQGDTDTQYF
TGTGCCCACAGCCAGGGGGACACAGATACGCAGTATTTT
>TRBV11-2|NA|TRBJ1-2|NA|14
CASSLGWVDRGYTF
TGTGCCAGCAGCTTAGGGTGGGTTGACCGTGGCTACACCTTC
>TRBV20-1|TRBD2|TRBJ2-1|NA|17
CSARAIAGGRGYNEQFF
TGCAGTGCTAGGGCTATAGCGGGGGGTCGAGGGTACAATGAGCAGTTCTTC
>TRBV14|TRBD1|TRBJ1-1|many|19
CASSLRGFGTGVMGTEAFF
TGTGCCAGCAGCCTAAGAGGATTCGGGACAGGGGTTATGGGGACTGAAGCTTTCTTT
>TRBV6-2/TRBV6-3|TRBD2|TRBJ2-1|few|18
CATRRRDPLTSGGNEQFF
TGTGCCACTAGGAGAAGAGATCCCCTGACTAGCGGGGGCAATGAGCAGTTCTTC
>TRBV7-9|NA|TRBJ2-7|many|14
CASSRRGGTYEQYF
TGTGCCAGCAGCCGCCGTGGGGGGACCTACGAGCAGTACTTC
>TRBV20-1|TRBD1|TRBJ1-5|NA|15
CSARVPGGRDQPQHF
TGCAGTGCTAGAGTGCCAGGGGGCAGGGATCAGCCCCAGCATTTT
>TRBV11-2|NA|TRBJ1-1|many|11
CASSFNTEAFF
TGTGCCAGCAGCTTTAACACTGAAGCTTTCTTT
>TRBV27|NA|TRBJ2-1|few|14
CASSEVDSYNEQFF
TGTGCCAGCAGTGAGGTCGACTCCTACAATGAGCAGTTCTTC
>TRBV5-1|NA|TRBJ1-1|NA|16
CASRRESTLLNTEAFF
TGCGCCAGCCGAAGGGAGTCAACCCTCTTAAACACTGAAGCTTTCTTT
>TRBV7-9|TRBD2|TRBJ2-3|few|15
CASSLAREGPDTQYF
TGTGCCAGCAGCCTCGCCCGGGAGGGCCCAGATACGCAGTATTTT
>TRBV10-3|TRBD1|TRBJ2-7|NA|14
CAIRGTGEGREQYF
TGTGCCATCAGGGGGACAGGGGAAGGTCGCGAGCAGTACTTC
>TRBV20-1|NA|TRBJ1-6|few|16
CSASSGTRAYNSPLHF
TGCAGTGCTAGTAGCGGGACCAGGGCCTATAATTCACCCCTCCACTTT
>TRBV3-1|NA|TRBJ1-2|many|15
CASSKFGGWYYGYTF
TGTGCCAGCAGCAAGTTTGGGGGCTGGTACTATGGCTACACCTTC
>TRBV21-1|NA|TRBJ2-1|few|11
CASSKKSEQFF
TGTGCCAGCAGCAAGAAGTCTGAGCAGTTCTTC
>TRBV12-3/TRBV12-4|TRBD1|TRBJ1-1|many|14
CASSLGQGSTEAFF
TGTGCCAGCAGTTTAGGACAGGGGTCCACTGAAGCTTTCTTT
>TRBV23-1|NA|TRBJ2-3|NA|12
CASRDEENTQYF
TGCGCCAGCAGGGACGAGGAAAATACGCAGTATTTT
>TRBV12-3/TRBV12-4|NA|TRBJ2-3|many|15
CASSFLGKSTDTQYF
TGTGCCAGCAGTTTTTTGGGGAAAAGCACAGATACGCAGTATTTT
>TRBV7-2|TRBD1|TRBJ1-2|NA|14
CASTWDRGNYGYTF
TGTGCCAGCACCTGGGACAGGGGAAACTATGGCTACACCTTC
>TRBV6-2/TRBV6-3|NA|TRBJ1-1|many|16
CASRLPRGSLNTEAFF
TGTGCCAGCAGACTGCCCAGGGGTAGCTTGAACACTGAAGCTTTCTTT
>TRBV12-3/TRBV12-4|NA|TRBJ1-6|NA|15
CASSRIGGLYSPLHF
TGTGCCAGCAGCCGAATAGGGGGTTTGTATTCACCCCTCCACTTT
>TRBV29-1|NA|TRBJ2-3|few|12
CSAIDPPDTQYF
TGCAGCGCAATCGACCCCCCAGATACGCAGTATTTT
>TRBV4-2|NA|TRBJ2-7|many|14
CASSQATGTYEQYF
TGTGCCAGCAGCCAAGCGACAGGAACCTACGAGCAGTACTTC
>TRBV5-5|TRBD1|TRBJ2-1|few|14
CASGIQGARNEQFF
TGTGCCAGCGGCATACAGGGGGCTCGAAATGAGCAGTTCTTC
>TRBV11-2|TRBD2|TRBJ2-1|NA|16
CASSPQVAGGYNEQFF
TGTGCCAGCAGCCCCCAAGTAGCGGGAGGCTACAATGAGCAGTTCTTC
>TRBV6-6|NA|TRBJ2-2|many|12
CASPPHPGELFF
TGTGCCAGCCCCCCCCATCCCGGGGAGCTGTTTTTT
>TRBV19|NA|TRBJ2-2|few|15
CASSLSGRPTGELFF
TGTGCCAGTAGTCTTAGCGGTAGGCCCACCGGGGAGCTGTTTTTT
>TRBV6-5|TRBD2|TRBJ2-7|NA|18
CASSYSGLAGVLPSEQYF
TGTGCCAGCAGTTACTCCGGACTAGCGGGAGTTCTTCCAAGCGAGCAGTACTTC